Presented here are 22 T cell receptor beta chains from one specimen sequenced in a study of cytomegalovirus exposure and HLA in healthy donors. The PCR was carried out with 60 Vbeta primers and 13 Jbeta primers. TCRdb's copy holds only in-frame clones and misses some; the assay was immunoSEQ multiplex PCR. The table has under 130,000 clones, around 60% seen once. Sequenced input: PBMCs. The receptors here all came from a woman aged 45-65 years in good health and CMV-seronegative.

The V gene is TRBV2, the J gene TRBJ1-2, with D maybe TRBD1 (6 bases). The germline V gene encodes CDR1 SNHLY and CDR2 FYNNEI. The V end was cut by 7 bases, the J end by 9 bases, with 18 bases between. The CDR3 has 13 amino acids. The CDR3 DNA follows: TGTGCCAGCAAGGGGGAGAGCTCCAACCGCTACACCTTC. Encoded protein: CASKGESSNRYTF. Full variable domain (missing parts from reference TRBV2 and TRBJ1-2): EPEVTQTPSHQVTQMGQEVILRCVPISNHLYFYWYRQILGQKVEFLVSFYNNEISEKSEIFDDQFSVERPDGSNFTLKIRSTKLEDSAMYFCASKGESSNRYTFGSGTRLTVV.

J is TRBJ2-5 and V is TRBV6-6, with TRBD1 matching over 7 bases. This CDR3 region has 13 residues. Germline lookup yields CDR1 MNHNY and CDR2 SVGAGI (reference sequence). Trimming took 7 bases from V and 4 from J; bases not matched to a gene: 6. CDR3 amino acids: CASNIRDRETQYF. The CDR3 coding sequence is TGTGCCAGCAATATCCGGGACAGAGAGACCCAGTACTTC.

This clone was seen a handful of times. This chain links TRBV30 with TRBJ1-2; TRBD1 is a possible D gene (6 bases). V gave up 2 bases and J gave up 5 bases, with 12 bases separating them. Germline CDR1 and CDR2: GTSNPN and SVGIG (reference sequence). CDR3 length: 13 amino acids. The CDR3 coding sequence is TGTGCCTGGAGTCGCAGGGGACCTTATGGCTACACCTTC. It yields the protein CAWSRRGPYGYTF.

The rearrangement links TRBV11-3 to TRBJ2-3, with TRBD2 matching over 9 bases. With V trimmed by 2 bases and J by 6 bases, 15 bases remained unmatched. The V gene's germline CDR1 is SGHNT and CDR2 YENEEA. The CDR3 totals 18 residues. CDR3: CASSLLRKVAGGRDTQYF. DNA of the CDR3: TGTGCCAGCAGCTTACTACGGAAGGTGGCGGGGGGGCGTGATACGCAGTATTTT.

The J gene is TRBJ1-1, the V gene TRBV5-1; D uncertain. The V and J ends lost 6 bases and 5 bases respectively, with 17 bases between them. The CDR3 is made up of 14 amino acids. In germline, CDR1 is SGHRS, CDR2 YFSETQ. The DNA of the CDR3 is TGCGCCAGCACCACCAACCCGGGTAGGACTGAAGCTTTCTTT. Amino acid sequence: CASTTNPGRTEAFF.

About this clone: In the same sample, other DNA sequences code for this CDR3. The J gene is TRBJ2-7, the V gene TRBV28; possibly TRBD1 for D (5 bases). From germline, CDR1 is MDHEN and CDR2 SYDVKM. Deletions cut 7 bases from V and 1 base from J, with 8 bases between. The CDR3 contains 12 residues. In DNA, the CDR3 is TGTGCCAGCACAACAGGTTCCTACGAGCAGTACTTC. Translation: CASTTGSYEQYF.

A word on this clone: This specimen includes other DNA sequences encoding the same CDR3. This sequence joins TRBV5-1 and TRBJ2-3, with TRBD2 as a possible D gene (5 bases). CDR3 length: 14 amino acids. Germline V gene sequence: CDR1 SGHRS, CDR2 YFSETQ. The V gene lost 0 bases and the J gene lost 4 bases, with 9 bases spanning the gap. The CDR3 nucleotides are TGCGCCAGCAGCTTGGCGAGCGGCTCAGATACGCAGTATTTT. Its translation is CASSLASGSDTQYF.

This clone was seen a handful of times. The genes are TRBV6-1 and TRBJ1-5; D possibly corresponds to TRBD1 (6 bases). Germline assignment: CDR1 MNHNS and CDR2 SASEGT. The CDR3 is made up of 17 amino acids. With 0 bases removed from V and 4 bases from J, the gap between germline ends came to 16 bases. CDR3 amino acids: CASSEAPMTGQNQPQHF. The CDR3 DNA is TGTGCCAGCAGTGAAGCCCCAATGACAGGCCAAAATCAGCCCCAGCATTTT.

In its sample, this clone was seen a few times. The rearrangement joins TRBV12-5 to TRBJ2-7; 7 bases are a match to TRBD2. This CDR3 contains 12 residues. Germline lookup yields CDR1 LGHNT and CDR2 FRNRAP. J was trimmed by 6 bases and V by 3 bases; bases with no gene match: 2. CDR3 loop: CASGFSGGEQYF. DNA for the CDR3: TGTGCTAGTGGTTTTTCGGGAGGCGAGCAGTACTTC.

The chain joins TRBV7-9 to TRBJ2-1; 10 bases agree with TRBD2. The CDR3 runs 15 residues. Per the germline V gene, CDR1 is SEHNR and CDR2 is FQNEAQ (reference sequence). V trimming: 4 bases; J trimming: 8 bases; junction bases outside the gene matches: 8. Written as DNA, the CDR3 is TGTGCCAGCAGCTGGGCTAGCGGGAGCGTGTATGAGCAGTTCTTC. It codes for CASSWASGSVYEQFF.

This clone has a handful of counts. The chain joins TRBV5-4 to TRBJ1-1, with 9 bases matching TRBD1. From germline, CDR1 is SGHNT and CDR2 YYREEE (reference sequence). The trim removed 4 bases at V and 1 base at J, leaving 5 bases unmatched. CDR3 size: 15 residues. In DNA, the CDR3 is TGTGCCAGCAGCGGGACAGGGTTAACGAACACTGAAGCTTTCTTT. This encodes CASSGTGLTNTEAFF.

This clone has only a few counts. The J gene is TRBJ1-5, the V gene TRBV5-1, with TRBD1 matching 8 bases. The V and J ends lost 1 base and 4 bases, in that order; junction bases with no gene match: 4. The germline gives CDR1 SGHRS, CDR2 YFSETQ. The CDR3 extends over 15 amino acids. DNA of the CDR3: TGCGCCAGCAGCTTGTGGGGACAGGATAATCAGCCCCAGCATTTT. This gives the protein CASSLWGQDNQPQHF.

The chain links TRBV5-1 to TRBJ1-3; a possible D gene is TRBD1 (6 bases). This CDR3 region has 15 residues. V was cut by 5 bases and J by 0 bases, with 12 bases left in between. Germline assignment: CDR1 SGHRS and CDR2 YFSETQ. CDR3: CASRPTGYSGNTIYF. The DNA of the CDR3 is TGCGCCAGCAGACCTACAGGGTACTCTGGAAACACCATATATTTT.

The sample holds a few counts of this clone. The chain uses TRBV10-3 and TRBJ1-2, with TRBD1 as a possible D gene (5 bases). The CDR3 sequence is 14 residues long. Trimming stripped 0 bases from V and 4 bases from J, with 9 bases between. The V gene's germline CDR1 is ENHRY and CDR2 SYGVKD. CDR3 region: CAISESTAIYGYTF. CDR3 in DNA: TGTGCCATCAGTGAGTCGACAGCCATCTATGGCTACACCTTC.

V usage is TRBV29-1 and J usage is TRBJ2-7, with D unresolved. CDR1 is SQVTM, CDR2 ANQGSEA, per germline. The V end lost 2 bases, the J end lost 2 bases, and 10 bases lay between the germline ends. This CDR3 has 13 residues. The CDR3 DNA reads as TGCAGCGTTGAACTGGCCAACACCTACGAGCAGTACTTC. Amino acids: CSVELANTYEQYF.

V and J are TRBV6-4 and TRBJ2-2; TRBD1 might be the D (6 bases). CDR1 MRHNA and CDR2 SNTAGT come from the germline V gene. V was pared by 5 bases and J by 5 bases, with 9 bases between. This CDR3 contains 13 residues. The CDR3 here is CASSSQGTGELFF. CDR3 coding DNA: TGTGCCAGCAGTTCGCAGGGGACCGGGGAGCTGTTTTTT.

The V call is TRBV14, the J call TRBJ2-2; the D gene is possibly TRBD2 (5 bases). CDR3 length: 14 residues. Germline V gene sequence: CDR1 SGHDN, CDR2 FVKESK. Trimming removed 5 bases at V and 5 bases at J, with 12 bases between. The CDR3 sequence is CASSATSPTGELFF. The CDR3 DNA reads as TGTGCCAGCAGCGCCACTAGTCCAACCGGGGAGCTGTTTTTT. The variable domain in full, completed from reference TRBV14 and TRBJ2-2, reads EAGVTQFPSHSVIEKGQTVTLRCDPISGHDNLYWYRRVMGKEIKFLLHFVKESKQDESGMPNNRFLAERTGGTYSTLKVQPAELEDSGVYFCASSATSPTGELFFGEGSRLTVL.

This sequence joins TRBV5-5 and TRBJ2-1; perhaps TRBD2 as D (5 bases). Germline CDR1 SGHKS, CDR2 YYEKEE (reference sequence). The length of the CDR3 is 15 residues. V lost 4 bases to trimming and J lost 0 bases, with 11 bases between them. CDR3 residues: CASSAPGSSYNEQFF. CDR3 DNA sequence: TGTGCCAGCAGCGCACCGGGAAGCTCCTACAATGAGCAGTTCTTC.

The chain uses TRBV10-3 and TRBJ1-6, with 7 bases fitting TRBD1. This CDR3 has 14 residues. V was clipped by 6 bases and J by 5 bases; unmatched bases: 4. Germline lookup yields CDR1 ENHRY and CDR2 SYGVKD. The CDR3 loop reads CAIRGDSDNSPLHF. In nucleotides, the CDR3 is TGTGCCATCAGGGGGGACAGCGATAATTCACCCCTCCACTTT.

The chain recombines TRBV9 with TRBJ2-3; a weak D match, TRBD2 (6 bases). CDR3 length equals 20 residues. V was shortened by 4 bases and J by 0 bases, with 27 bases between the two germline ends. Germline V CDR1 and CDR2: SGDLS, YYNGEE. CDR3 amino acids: CASSPGPVAELIASTDTQYF. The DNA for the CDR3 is TGTGCCAGCAGCCCGGGTCCGGTAGCGGAATTAATTGCTAGCACAGATACGCAGTATTTT.

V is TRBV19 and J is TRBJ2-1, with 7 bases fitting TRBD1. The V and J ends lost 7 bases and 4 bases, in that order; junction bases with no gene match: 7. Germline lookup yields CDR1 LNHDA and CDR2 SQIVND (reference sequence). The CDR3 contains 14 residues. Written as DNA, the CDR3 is TGTGCCAGTACCCATGGGACAGAATACAATGAGCAGTTCTTC. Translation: CASTHGTEYNEQFF.

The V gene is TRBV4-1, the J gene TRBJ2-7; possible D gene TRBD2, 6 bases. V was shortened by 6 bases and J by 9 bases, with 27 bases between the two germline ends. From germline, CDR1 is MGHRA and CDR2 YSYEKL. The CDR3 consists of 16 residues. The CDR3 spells CASSPSSGVSSPGQYF. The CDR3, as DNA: TGCGCCAGCAGTCCCTCCTCGGGGGTCTCGAGCCCTGGGCAGTACTTC.